The 15 T cell receptor beta chains below all came from one sample that was sequenced in a study of technical replicates of blood from several donors (dated by TCRdb to 2016 to 2017). Library preparation used the immunoSEQ multiplex PCR assay. Sourced from immuneACCESS, this table was stored by TCRdb with only in-frame sequences that have V and J called. A share of the clones is absent; for the studies checked, an unresolved V gene accounts for under half, and the remainder has no known explanation. In this sample the table shows fewer than 85,000 clones, just under 95% of which occur a single time. Together, the top ten hold approximately 0.25% of the sample. Sample: T cells isolated from PBMCs. The receptors derive from a human donor in good health.

The V call is TRBV2, the J call TRBJ1-5; TRBD1 might be the D (6 bases). Germline V gene sequence: CDR1 SNHLY, CDR2 FYNNEI. V lost 6 bases to trimming and J lost 1 base, with 13 bases between them. CDR3 size: 15 residues. The CDR3 DNA is TGTGCCAGCAGGTACAGGGTTAGCAGCAATCAGCCCCAGCATTTT. This translates into CASRYRVSSNQPQHF.

The chain is built from TRBV23-1 and TRBJ2-4; D is unresolved. TRBV23-1 is identified as an open reading frame with a role that is uncertain. The CDR3 spans 16 residues. Trimming took off 2 bases at V and 0 bases at J, with 11 bases between the two ends. In DNA, the CDR3 is TGCGCCAGCAGTCAAGGGCTACCCCTAGCCAAAAACATTCAGTACTTC. Protein product: CASSQGLPLAKNIQYF.

As for this clone: Distinct nucleotide sequences in the sample also encode this CDR3. The genes are TRBV5-1 and TRBJ2-7; 7 bases match TRBD1. Losses at the gene ends were 0 bases for V and 2 bases for J; bases not matched to a gene: 2. CDR3 length equals 14 residues. Germline CDR1 SGHRS, CDR2 YFSETQ. In DNA, the CDR3 is TGCGCCAGCAGCTTGGGCCAGGGGGCCTACGAGCAGTACTTC. Residues: CASSLGQGAYEQYF.

This chain links TRBV28 with TRBJ2-2; 16 bases agree with TRBD2. The CDR3 is 19 residues long. Losses at the gene ends were 3 bases for V and 3 bases for J; bases not matched to a gene: 7. Germline V gives CDR1 MDHEN, CDR2 SYDVKM. The chain's CDR3 is CASSFQGLAGGLYTGELFF. The CDR3, as DNA: TGTGCCAGCAGTTTTCAGGGACTAGCGGGAGGGCTCTACACCGGGGAGCTGTTTTTT.

This chain connects TRBV5-1 to TRBJ1-6; D is unclear. Germline loops: CDR1 SGHRS, CDR2 YFSETQ. V lost 3 bases, J lost 6 bases, and 16 bases lay in between. This CDR3 is built from 16 residues. The CDR3 is CASSWTRAVGNSPLHF. In DNA form, the CDR3 reads TGCGCCAGCAGCTGGACTCGGGCAGTAGGTAATTCACCCCTCCACTTT. The complete variable domain, with remaining parts taken from reference TRBV5-1 and TRBJ1-6, reads KAGVTQTPRYLIKTRGQQVTLSCSPISGHRSVSWYQQTPGQGLQFLFEYFSETQRNKGNFPGRFSGRQFSNSRSEMNVSTLELGDSALYLCASSWTRAVGNSPLHFGNGTRLTVT.

The genes are TRBV12-5 and TRBJ2-1, with a tentative D call TRBD1 (6 bases). The CDR3 runs 15 residues. Trimming stripped 3 bases from V and 3 bases from J, with 12 bases between. Germline lookup yields CDR1 LGHNT and CDR2 FRNRAP. CDR3 in amino acids: CASGLSLGGYNEQFF. CDR3 in DNA: TGTGCTAGTGGTTTAAGTTTAGGGGGCTACAATGAGCAGTTCTTC.

V and J are TRBV28 and TRBJ1-2, with no clear D. Trimming shortened V by 4 bases and J by 0 bases, and 12 bases separated the two germline ends. Looked up from germline, CDR1 is MDHEN and CDR2 is SYDVKM. The CDR3 runs 15 residues. CDR3 amino acids: CASSSPPRTNYGYTF. CDR3 in DNA: TGTGCCAGCAGTTCCCCTCCCAGGACTAACTATGGCTACACCTTC.

J is TRBJ1-2 and V is TRBV5-1; the match to TRBD1 covers 7 bases. This CDR3 spans 13 amino acids. V dropped 3 bases and J dropped 6; count of bases not matched to a gene: 5. Per the germline V gene, CDR1 is SGHRS and CDR2 is YFSETQ. CDR3 protein: CASSSDRVDGYTF. The CDR3 nucleotides read TGCGCCAGCAGCTCTGACAGGGTCGATGGCTACACCTTC.

The table lists this clone with a count of one. DNA of the CDR3: TGTGCCAGCTCACCGGGACAAGGCGAGCAGTTCTTC. This codes for CASSPGQGEQFF. The chain joins TRBV18 to TRBJ2-1, with a possible D match to TRBD1 (6 bases). The CDR3 loop spans 12 amino acids. Trimming removed 3 bases from V and 10 bases from J, with 10 bases in between. CDR1 is KGHSH and CDR2 is LQKENI in the germline V gene.

This clone was counted a single time. This rearrangement joins TRBV4-1 to TRBJ1-1; 8 positions match TRBD1. Germline V gene data show CDR1 as MGHRA and CDR2 as YSYEKL. This CDR3 is built from 17 residues. J gave up 3 bases and V 4 bases, and 13 bases lay outside the gene matches. CDR3 bases: TGCGCCAGCAGCCTGGACAGGGAAGCTTCCGGAGACACTGAAGCTTTCTTT. Protein sequence: CASSLDREASGDTEAFF.

The V gene is TRBV9, the J gene TRBJ2-7; D is possibly TRBD2 (5 bases). The germline V and J ends were trimmed by 3 bases and 3 bases, with 10 bases remaining between them. CDR1 is SGDLS, CDR2 YYNGEE, per germline. This CDR3 is built from 13 residues. For the CDR3, the DNA is TGTGCCAGCAGCGGTGGACTGGACTACGAGCAGTACTTC. Translation gives CASSGGLDYEQYF.

The chain uses TRBV6-6 and TRBJ2-3; TRBD2 aligns across 9 bases. Germline assignment: CDR1 MNHNY and CDR2 SVGAGI (reference sequence). There are 13 residues in the CDR3. Trimming cost V 8 bases and J 1 base; bases outside gene matches: 1. The CDR3 DNA reads TGTGCCAGCGGCGGGGGGGGCACAGATACGCAGTATTTT. Amino acids: CASGGGGTDTQYF.

The chain has TRBV6-4 and TRBJ2-1; tentatively, D is TRBD2 (6 bases). This CDR3 has 15 residues. Looked up from germline, CDR1 is MRHNA and CDR2 is SNTAGT. Trimming stripped 2 bases from V and 5 bases from J, with 13 bases between. The CDR3 region has the DNA TGTGCCAGCAGTGACATGGCGGGATCGGACAATGAGCAGTTCTTC. Translating it yields CASSDMAGSDNEQFF.

This clone has a handful of counts. V usage is TRBV11-3 and J usage is TRBJ2-7, with 7 bases aligning to TRBD2. V lost 1 base, J lost 8 bases, and 14 bases stayed unmatched. This CDR3 is built from 16 residues. CDR1 and CDR2 from the germline V gene are SGHNT and YENEEA. Here the CDR3 reads CASSLGRRRSGAQQYF. CDR3 DNA: TGTGCCAGCAGCTTAGGTCGTCGTCGCAGCGGGGCCCAGCAGTACTTC.

This chain connects TRBV4-1 to TRBJ2-6; D may be TRBD1 (5 bases). Germline CDR1 MGHRA, CDR2 YSYEKL. The CDR3 covers 16 residues. The V gene lost 8 bases and the J gene lost 2 bases, with 16 bases spanning the gap. In nucleotides, the CDR3 is TGCGCCAGCGCAAGGGGTGGCATAACTGGGGCCAACGTCCTGACTTTC. Translating it yields CASARGGITGANVLTF.